The sequence of this TCR beta chain was determined in a study of beta chain features in type 1 diabetes (dated by TCRdb to the late 2010s). With regard to the full study: Patients and healthy donors did not differ in mean age, gender distribution, total cell number or subset yield. A total of 107,917,701 sorted cells were examined across all samples, and a strong correlation was observed between cell number per subset and RNA yield. In the study, TCRB repertoires of sorted circulating CD4+ T cell subsets from recently diagnosed type 1 diabetes patients were compared with those of matched healthy donors. Naive and central memory subsets were obtained from all 30 or so donors, but regulatory and stem cell-like memory subsets were isolated from only 8 patients and roughly 8 healthy donors. Results and caveats for the whole study, not just this receptor: At VDJ recombination sites, type 1 diabetes patients had fewer insertions and more deleted nucleotides, which implies abnormalities in thymic rearrangement. Sequencing cDNA rather than genomic DNA could over-represent highly expressing activated cells, although activation and CD3 levels did not differ between groups. The naive, central memory and regulatory TCRB repertoires appeared to resemble one another more closely among patients than among healthy donors. Because the HLA sub-analyses included only small numbers of individuals, any influence of HLA type on TCRB rearrangement was left unresolved. PCR may preferentially amplify shorter templates, but because patient and control samples were amplified and corrected together, any resulting skew would affect both groups equally. Type 1 diabetes patients showed a moderate but significant shortening of TCRB CDR3 length in all four CD4+ subsets.

Note on this clone: This receptor's antigen is unknown. Base-call qualities are not available, and no considerably larger clone is one nucleotide away.

Each donor gave one peripheral blood draw, roughly 110 mL on average, collected into heparinised tubes. A BD FACSAria II and a panel including CD45RO, CCR7, CD25, CD127, CD95 and CD27 were used to sort naive, central memory, regulatory and stem cell-like memory CD4+ T cells. All sorted populations exceeded 95% purity. PBMCs were separated immediately by Lymphoprep density gradient centrifugation and were stained directly, without being cultured. So that batch effects would be minimized, each experiment stained and sorted samples in pairs, pairing one healthy donor with one patient. Measured from the cysteine to the phenylalanine, the CDR3 is 15 residues long. The sequence is cut down to CDR3 DNA, 45 bases in frame from base 1. For CDR1 and CDR2, the germline V gene lists MNHNS and SASEGT. V is trimmed back by 7 bases and J by 2 bases, and the junction contains 7 bases that no gene match accounts for.

The entire amount of isolated RNA was reverse transcribed using the High Capacity cDNA Reverse Transcription Kit, so the sequenced TCRB transcripts were expressed ones. Deep immunoSEQ sequencing was applied to naive, central memory and regulatory T cell samples, giving an average of around 3.4 million total reads per sample. Sorted cells were lysed in RLT buffer and RNA was extracted with DNase-treated RNeasy Micro or Mini kits, depending on cell number. To prevent cross-contamination, every cell subset was processed on its own, while patient and healthy donor samples were processed together. Using the immunoSEQ multiplex PCR, TCRB sequences were amplified from cDNA into 87-bp fragments spanning the CDR3 region. The amplicons were sequenced using the Illumina HiSeq platform. Per the source publication's procedure: PCR bias was computationally corrected using synthetic template baselines, reads within Hamming distance 2 were collapsed, and singletons that could not be merged were discarded. Reads were aligned to IMGT to assign V, D and J genes, CDR3 length, and insertions or deletions at six rearrangement sites. Within each subset, clonotype counts were normalized to the number of sorted cells before true diversity and Gini coefficients were calculated with the tcR R package. Repertoire sharing was quantified using the overlap coefficient calculated on TCRB nucleotide sequences. TCRdb obtained this table from immuneACCESS and retained in-frame rearrangements with V and J assigned. These tables miss some clones; where compared with another copy, unresolved V genes account for less than half of the shortfall, and the remainder is unexplained. V and J calls plus clone size are reproduced from that table; the DNA served to infer D and trimming. The sample data list around 300,000 clones, and less than 15% of these were observed just once. The ten largest make up over 5% of the sample.

The chain uses TRBV6-1 and TRBJ2-5; 10 bases in the middle match TRBD2. This TCR came from a man aged 25-45 years in good health. Sequencing was done on a sample of central memory CD4+ T cells from blood. The DNA sequence is as follows: TGTGCCAGCAAGAATAGCGGGGGGACACAAGAGACCCAGTACTTC. This sequence encodes CASKNSGGTQETQYF.